This TCR beta chain was observed in a study of post-analysis software for immune sequencing data. The overall study: The patients showed relapsing-remitting, secondary progressive and progressive-relapsing multiple sclerosis courses. Findings of the study overall: Patients with multiple sclerosis recorded significantly lower normalized Chao1 diversity than controls, the study found. Samples made in the same batch grouped tightly together by F measure.

Unique molecular identifiers tagged the TCR beta cDNA libraries. TCRdb passed the PCR reads through MiXCR, listing each CDR3 protein once. The sample has under 200,000 distinct CDR3 sequences; approximately 30% are singletons. This clonotype came up once. Its specificity is unknown. The TCR originated in a girl under 18 with multiple sclerosis. Sequencing was carried out using blood.

In DNA form, the CDR3 reads TGTGCCAGCACCCTTGGGGGCAGGGGTGACGAGCAGTACTTC. Residues: CASTLGGRGDEQYF. The chain combines TRBV28 with TRBJ2-7, with a tentative D call TRBD1 (6 bases). The germline V gene has CDR1 MDHEN and CDR2 SYDVKM. With 7 bases removed from V and 5 bases from J, the gap between germline ends came to 18 bases. This CDR3 has 14 residues.